The rows below give T cell receptor beta chains drawn from one sample of a study of T cells after yellow fever vaccination. TCRdb re-analysed the 5' RACE reads in MiXCR, keeping a single row per CDR3 protein. The table records some 150,000 distinct CDR3 sequences, around 8.5% of them present only once. Sequences were derived from CD8+ T cells sorted from PBMCs, sampled 45 days after the yellow fever booster vaccination. These receptors were obtained from a man younger than 30 who received the YFV17D yellow fever vaccine. CDR3s include the opening cysteine and the closing phenylalanine or tryptophan. D genes are given only for firm matches. Clone size, where shown, is once, few, many, or a class for clones that have expanded.

>-|12|-|TRBV9|TRBJ1-6
TGTGCCAGCAGCGTAGGTAATTCACCCCTCCACTTT
CASSVGNSPLHF
>many|13|-|TRBV6-5|TRBJ2-1
TGTGCCAGCAGTACGGACGGGGACAATGAGCAGTTCTTC
CASSTDGDNEQFF
>-|15|TRBD1|TRBV2|TRBJ1-2
TGTGCCAGCAAGGAGACGACAGGGTATGAATTTGGCTACACCTTC
CASKETTGYEFGYTF
>many|19|-|TRBV5-1|TRBJ1-5
TGCGCCAGCACCCTTTGGGCCGCCCCAATCCTACCCCCTCCTCAGCCCCAGCATTTT
CASTLWAAPILPPPQPQHF
>-|17|-|TRBV7-9|TRBJ2-2
TGTGCCAGCAGCTTAGCGCGGGCTAGCTCTAACACCGGGGAGCTGTTTTTT
CASSLARASSNTGELFF
>many|15|TRBD2|TRBV7-3|TRBJ2-1
TGTGCCAGCAGCTTAATGCGGGGGAGCTACAATGAGCAGTTCTTC
CASSLMRGSYNEQFF
>-|17|TRBD2|TRBV6-5|TRBJ2-2
TGTGCCAGCAGTTACTCATGGACTAGCGCGGTCCCCGGGGAGCTGTTTTTT
CASSYSWTSAVPGELFF
>-|16|TRBD1|TRBV7-9|TRBJ2-2
TGTGCCAGCAGCCCTGGGACAGGAGTGAACACCGGGGAGCTGTTTTTT
CASSPGTGVNTGELFF
>-|13|-|TRBV7-9|TRBJ1-1
TGTGCCAGCAGCTTAGTTAGCAACAGCGAAGCTTTCTTT
CASSLVSNSEAFF
>-|13|-|TRBV2|TRBJ2-3
TGTGCCAGCAGTGAATGGCTGTGGGATACGCAGTATTTT
CASSEWLWDTQYF
>-|16|-|TRBV4-1|TRBJ1-2
TGCGCCAGCAGCCAACGGAGTCGTGGCGGTAGGGAGGACTACACCTTC
CASSQRSRGGREDYTF
>few|14|-|TRBV4-3|TRBJ1-4
TGCGCCAGCGGAGATGGGGGAGCGAGTGAAAAACTGTTTTTT
CASGDGGASEKLFF
>many|15|-|TRBV12-3/TRBV12-4|TRBJ2-7
TGTGCCAGCAGTCCTGGGTACGAGGGCTGGTACGAGCAGTACTTC
CASSPGYEGWYEQYF
>few|19|TRBD2|TRBV30|TRBJ2-5
TGTGCCTGGAGTGCCTTCGTGGATAGCGGGGCATTTAACCAAGAGACCCAGTACTTC
CAWSAFVDSGAFNQETQYF
>few|13|-|TRBV5-6|TRBJ1-1
TGTGCCAGCAGCCCGCCTACAGCCACTGAAGCTTTCTTT
CASSPPTATEAFF
>-|18|TRBD1|TRBV7-9|TRBJ2-1
TGTGCCAGCAGCTTAGAAGGCCCGGGACAGGGTTCCTACAATGAGCAGTTCTTC
CASSLEGPGQGSYNEQFF
>few|14|-|TRBV4-2|TRBJ2-3
TGTGCCAGCAGCCAAGGACTAGGGGCAGATACGCAGTATTTT
CASSQGLGADTQYF
>many|13|-|TRBV6-2/TRBV6-3|TRBJ2-6
TGTGCCAGCACCGGAGCAGGGGCCAACGTCCTGACTTTC
CASTGAGANVLTF
>-|19|TRBD2|TRBV10-3|TRBJ2-2
TGTGCCATCAGTAGGGCTGACCTTGGACTAGCGGGGGACACCGGGGAGCTGTTTTTT
CAISRADLGLAGDTGELFF